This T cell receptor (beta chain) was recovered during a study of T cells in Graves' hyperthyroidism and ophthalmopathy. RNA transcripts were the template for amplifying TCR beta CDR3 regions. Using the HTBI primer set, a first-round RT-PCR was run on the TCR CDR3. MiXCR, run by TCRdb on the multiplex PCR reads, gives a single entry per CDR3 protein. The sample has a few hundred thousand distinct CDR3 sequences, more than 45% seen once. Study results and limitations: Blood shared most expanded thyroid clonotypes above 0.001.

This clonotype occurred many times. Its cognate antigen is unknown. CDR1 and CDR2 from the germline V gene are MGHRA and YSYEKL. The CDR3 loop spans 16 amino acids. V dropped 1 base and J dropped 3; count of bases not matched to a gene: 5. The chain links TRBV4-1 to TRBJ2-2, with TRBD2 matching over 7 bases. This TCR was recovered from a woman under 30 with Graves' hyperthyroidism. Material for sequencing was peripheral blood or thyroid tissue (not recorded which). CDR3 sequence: CASSQAGSGHTGELFF. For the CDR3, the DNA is TGCGCCAGCAGCCAAGCTGGTAGCGGGCACACCGGGGAGCTGTTTTTT.